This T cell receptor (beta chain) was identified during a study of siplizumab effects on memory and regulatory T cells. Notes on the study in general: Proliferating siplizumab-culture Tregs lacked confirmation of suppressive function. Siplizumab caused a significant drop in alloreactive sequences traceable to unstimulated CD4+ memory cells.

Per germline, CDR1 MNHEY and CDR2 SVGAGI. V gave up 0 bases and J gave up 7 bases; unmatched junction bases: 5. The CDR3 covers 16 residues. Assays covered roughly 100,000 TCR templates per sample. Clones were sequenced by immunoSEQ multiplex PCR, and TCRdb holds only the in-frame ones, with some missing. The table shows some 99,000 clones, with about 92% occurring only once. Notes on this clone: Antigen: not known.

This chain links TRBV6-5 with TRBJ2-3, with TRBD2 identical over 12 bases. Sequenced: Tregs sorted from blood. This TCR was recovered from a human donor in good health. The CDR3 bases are TGTGCCAGCAGTTACTCTCTAGCGGGAGGGCCAAATACGCAGTATTTT. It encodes CASSYSLAGGPNTQYF.